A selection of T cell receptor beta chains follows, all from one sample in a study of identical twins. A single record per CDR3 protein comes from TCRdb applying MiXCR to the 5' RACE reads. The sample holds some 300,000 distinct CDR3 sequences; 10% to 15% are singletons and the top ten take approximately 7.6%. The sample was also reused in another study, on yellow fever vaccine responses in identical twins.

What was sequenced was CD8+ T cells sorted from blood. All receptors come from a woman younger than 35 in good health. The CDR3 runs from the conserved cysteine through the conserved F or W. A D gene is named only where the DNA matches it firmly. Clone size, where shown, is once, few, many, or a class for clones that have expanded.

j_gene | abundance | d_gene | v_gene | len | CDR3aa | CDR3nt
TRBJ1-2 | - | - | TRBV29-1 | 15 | CSVEEEAGSKYGYTF | TGCAGCGTTGAAGAGGAGGCAGGGTCTAAGTATGGCTACACCTTC
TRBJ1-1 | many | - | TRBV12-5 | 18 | CASGLVRSGQPRNTEAFF | TGTGCTAGTGGTTTGGTACGGTCAGGGCAACCCAGGAACACTGAAGCTTTCTTT
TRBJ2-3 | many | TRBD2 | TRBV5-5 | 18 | CASSLERLAGYSTDTQYF | TGTGCCAGCAGCTTGGAGAGGCTAGCGGGGTACAGCACAGATACGCAGTATTTT
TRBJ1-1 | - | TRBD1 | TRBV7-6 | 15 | CASSLEDRGPTEAFF | TGTGCCAGCAGCTTAGAGGACAGGGGGCCCACTGAAGCTTTCTTT
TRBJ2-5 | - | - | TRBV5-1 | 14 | CASSLVDFQETQYF | TGCGCCAGCAGCTTGGTCGACTTCCAAGAGACCCAGTACTTC
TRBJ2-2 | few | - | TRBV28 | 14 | CASSYGLETGELFF | TGTGCCAGCAGTTATGGTCTGGAGACCGGGGAGCTGTTTTTT
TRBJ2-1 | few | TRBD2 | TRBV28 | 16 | CASSLFLLAGVNEQFF | TGTGCCAGCAGTTTATTTCTCCTAGCGGGAGTTAATGAGCAGTTCTTC
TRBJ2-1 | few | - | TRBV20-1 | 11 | CSAIVYTEQFF | TGCAGTGCTATTGTCTACACTGAGCAGTTCTTC
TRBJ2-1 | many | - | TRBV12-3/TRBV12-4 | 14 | CASSLYSENNEQFF | TGTGCCAGCAGTTTGTATAGCGAGAACAATGAGCAGTTCTTC
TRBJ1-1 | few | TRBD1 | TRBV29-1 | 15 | CSVEDGQGISEEAFF | TGCAGCGTTGAAGATGGACAGGGGATTTCCGAAGAAGCTTTCTTT
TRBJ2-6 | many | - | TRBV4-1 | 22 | CASSQVSQFRPRDFVGANVLTF | TGCGCCAGCAGCCAAGTCTCTCAATTCAGGCCTAGAGATTTCGTCGGGGCCAACGTCCTGACTTTC
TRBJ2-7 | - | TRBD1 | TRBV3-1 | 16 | CASSQAPTGGGYEQYF | TGTGCCAGCAGCCAAGCCCCGACAGGGGGAGGATACGAGCAGTACTTC
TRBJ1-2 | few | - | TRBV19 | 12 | CASSGKRNGYTF | TGTGCCAGTAGCGGAAAAAGGAATGGCTACACCTTC
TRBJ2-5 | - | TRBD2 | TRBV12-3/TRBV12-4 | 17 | CASSLYPSGLAQETQYF | TGTGCCAGCAGTTTATATCCTTCTGGACTAGCGCAAGAGACCCAGTACTTC
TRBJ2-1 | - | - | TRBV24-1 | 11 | CATSDLNEQFF | TGTGCCACCAGTGATCTAAATGAGCAGTTCTTC
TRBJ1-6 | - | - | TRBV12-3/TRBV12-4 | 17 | CASSLAYTGYNNSPLHF | TGTGCCAGCAGTTTAGCGTATACAGGTTACAATAATTCACCCCTCCACTTT
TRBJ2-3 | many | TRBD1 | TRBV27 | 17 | CASSSYRGLERTDTQYF | TGTGCCAGCAGTTCATACAGGGGGCTTGAACGCACAGATACGCAGTATTTT
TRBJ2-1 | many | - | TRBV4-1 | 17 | CASSQDIGGISYNEQFF | TGCGCCAGCAGCCAAGATATTGGGGGGATATCCTACAATGAGCAGTTCTTC
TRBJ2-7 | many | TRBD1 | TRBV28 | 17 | CASSWPLTGAIDYEQYF | TGTGCCAGCAGTTGGCCCCTGACAGGGGCTATTGACTACGAGCAGTACTTC
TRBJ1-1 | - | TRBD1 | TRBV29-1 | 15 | CSETPGQGLNTEAFF | TGCAGCGAAACCCCGGGACAGGGTTTGAACACTGAAGCTTTCTTT